This T cell receptor (beta chain) was identified during a study of T cells in women clearing cervical HPV infection. With respect to this clone: The CDR3 end lies 3 residues beyond the end of the read and is filled in from the germline J gene.

The repertoire was sequenced with immunoSEQ multiplex PCR; TCRdb's copy has only in-frame clones and lacks some. This sample's table has around 31,000 clones. The V gene's germline CDR1 is GTSNPN and CDR2 SVGIG (reference sequence). V lost 5 bases, J lost 5 bases, and 17 bases stayed unmatched. The CDR3 runs 16 residues. Sequencing was performed on blood buffy coat. The chain uses TRBV30 and TRBJ2-5; 7 bases map to TRBD2. The TCR was taken from a woman between 18 and 70 years old with a cervical HPV16 infection that either progressed to CIN3+ or cleared (not recorded which). Incomplete CDR3 DNA: TGTGCCTGGGGACCCGGAGGAGCGGGGCTAGGGGAGACC. As protein: CAWGPGGAGLGET. The full-length CDR3 reads as CAWGPGGAGLGETQYF.